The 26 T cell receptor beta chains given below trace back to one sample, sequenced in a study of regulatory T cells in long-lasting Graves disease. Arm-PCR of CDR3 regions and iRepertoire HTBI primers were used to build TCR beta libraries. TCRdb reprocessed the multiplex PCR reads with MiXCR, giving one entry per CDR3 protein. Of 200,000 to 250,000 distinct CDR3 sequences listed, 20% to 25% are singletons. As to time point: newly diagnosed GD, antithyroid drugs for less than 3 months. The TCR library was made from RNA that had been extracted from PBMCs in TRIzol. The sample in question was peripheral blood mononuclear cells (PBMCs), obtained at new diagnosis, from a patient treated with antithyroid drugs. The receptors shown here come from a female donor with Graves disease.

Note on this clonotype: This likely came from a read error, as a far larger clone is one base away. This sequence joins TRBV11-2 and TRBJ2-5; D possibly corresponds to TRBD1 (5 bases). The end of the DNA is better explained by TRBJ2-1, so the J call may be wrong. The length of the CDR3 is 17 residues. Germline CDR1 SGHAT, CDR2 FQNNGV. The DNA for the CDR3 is TGTGCCAGCAGCCAATTTGGGGCTCAGAAGATTGGGAATGAGCAGTTCTTC. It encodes CASSQFGAQKIGNEQFF.

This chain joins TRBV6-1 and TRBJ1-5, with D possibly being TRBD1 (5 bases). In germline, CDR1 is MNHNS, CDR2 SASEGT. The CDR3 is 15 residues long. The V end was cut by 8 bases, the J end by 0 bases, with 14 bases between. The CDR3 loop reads CASWGGGFSNQPQHF. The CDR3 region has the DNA TGTGCCAGCTGGGGGGGGGGGTTTAGCAATCAGCCCCAGCATTTT.

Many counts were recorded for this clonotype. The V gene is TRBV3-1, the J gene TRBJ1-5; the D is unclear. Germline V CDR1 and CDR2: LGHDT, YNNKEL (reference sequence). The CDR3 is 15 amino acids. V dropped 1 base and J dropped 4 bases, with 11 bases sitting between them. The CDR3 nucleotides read TGTGCCAGCAGCCAAGGACCAACGGGGAATCAGCCCCAGCATTTT. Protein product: CASSQGPTGNQPQHF.

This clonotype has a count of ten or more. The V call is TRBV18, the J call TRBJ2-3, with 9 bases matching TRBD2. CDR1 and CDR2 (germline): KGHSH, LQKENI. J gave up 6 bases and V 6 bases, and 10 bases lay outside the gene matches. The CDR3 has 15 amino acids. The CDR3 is CASSSTSGLGDTQYF. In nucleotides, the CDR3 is TGTGCCAGCTCGTCGACTAGCGGTCTGGGGGATACGCAGTATTTT.

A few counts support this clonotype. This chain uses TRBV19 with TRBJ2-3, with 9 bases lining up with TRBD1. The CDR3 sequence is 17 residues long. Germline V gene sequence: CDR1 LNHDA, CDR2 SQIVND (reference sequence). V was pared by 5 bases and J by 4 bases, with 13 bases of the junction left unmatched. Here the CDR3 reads CASSPGPGQGVADTQYF. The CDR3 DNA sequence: TGTGCCAGTAGTCCAGGGCCGGGACAGGGTGTGGCAGATACGCAGTATTTT.

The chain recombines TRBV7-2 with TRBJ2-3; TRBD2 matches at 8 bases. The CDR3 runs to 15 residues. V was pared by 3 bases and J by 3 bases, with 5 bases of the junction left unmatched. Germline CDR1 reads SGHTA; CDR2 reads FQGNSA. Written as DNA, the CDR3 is TGTGCCAGCAGCTTCCTCGGCGGGGGGACAGATACGCAGTATTTT. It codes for CASSFLGGGTDTQYF.

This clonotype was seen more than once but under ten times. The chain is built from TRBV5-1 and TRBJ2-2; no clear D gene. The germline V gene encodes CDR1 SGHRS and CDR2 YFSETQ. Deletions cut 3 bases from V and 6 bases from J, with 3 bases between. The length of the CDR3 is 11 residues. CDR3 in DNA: TGCGCCAGCAGCTCCCCCGGGGAGCTGTTTTTT. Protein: CASSSPGELFF.

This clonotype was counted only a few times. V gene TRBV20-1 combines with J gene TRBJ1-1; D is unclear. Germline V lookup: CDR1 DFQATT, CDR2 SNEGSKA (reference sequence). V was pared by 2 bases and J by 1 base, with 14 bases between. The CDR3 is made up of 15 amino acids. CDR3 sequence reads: CSARSPGKSNTEAFF. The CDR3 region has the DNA TGCAGTGCTAGATCCCCGGGAAAGTCGAACACTGAAGCTTTCTTT.

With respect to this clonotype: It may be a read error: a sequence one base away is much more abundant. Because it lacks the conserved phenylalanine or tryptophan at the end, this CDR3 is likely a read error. CDR3: CASSYGFGTAGETQYL. The CDR3 bases are TGTGCCAGCAGTTACGGTTTCGGTACAGCGGGAGAGACCCAGTACCTC. The chain joins TRBV27 to TRBJ2-5, with a possible D match to TRBD2 (6 bases). CDR3 length: 16 residues. Germline V lookup: CDR1 MNHEY, CDR2 SMNVEV (reference sequence). V dropped 4 bases and J dropped 4 bases, with 19 bases sitting between them.

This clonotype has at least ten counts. CDR3 protein: CSARVTSGRAGSHTDTQYF. In DNA, the CDR3 is TGCAGTGCTAGAGTGACTAGCGGGAGGGCCGGGTCACACACAGATACGCAGTATTTT. The chain recombines TRBV20-1 with TRBJ2-3; 14 nucleotides agree with TRBD2. Germline lookup yields CDR1 DFQATT and CDR2 SNEGSKA (reference sequence). CDR3 length equals 19 residues. V shed 1 base, J shed 2 bases, and the junction held 11 bases outside the gene matches.

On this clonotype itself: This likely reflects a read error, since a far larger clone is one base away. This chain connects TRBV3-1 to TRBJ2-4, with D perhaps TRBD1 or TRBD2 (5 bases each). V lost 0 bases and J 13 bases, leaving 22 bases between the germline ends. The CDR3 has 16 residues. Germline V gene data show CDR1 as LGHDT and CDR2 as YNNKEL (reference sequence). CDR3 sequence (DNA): TGTGCCAGCAGCCAAGACAGGGACGAGTCCTACAATGAGCAGTACTTC. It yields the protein CASSQDRDESYNEQYF. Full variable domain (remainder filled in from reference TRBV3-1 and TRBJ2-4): DTAVSQTPKYLVTQMGNDKSIKCEQNLGHDTMYWYKQDSKKFLKIMFSYNNKELIINETVPNRFSPKSPDKAHLNLHINSLELGDSAVYFCASSQDRDESYNEQYFGAGTRLSVL.

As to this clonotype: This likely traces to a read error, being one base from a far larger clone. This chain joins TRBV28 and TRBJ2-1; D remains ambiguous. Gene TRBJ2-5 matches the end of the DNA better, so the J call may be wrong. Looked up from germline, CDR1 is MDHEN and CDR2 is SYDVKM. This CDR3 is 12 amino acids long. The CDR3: CASCPYGETQYF. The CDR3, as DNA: TGTGCCAGTTGCCCCTATGGAGAGACCCAGTACTTC.

The CDR3 DNA reads TGTGCCAGCAGCTCGGGACAGGGGATAAATTCACCCCTCCACTTT. Translation: CASSSGQGINSPLHF. V and J are TRBV3-1 and TRBJ1-6; 10 bases match TRBD1. Germline CDR1 is LGHDT and CDR2 is YNNKEL (reference sequence). J gave up 7 bases and V 5 bases, and 5 bases lay outside the gene matches. CDR3 length equals 15 residues.

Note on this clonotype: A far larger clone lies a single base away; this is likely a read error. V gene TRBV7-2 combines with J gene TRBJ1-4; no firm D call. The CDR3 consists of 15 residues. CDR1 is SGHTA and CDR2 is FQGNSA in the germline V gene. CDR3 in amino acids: CARSSSRGLNEKLFF. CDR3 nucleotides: TGTGCCAGAAGCTCTTCTCGGGGTCTTAATGAAAAACTGTTTTTT.

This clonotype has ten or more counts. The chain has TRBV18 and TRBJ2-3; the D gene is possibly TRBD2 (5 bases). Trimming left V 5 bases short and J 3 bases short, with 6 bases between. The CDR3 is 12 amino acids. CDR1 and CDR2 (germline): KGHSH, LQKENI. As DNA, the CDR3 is TGTGCCAGCTCAACGGGGACAGATACGCAGTATTTT. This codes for CASSTGTDTQYF.

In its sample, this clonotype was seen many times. CDR3 nucleotide sequence: TGCAGTGCTAGAGGGCCCAAGCGGGGGGGCCGGTGGACAGATACGCAGTATTTT. Its protein product is CSARGPKRGGRWTDTQYF. The chain joins TRBV20-1 to TRBJ2-3; 10 bases match TRBD2. There are 18 residues in the CDR3. Germline trimming cut 1 base from V and 3 bases from J; bases unmatched to any gene: 13. Germline CDR1 is DFQATT and CDR2 is SNEGSKA (reference sequence).

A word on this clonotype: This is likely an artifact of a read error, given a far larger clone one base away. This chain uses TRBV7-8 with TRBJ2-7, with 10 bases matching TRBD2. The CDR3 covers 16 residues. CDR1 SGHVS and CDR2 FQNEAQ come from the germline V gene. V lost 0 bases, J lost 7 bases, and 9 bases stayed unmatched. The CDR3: CASSLALQRGGREQYF. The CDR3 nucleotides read TGTGCCAGCAGCTTAGCTCTCCAGCGGGGGGGGAGGGAGCAGTACTTC.

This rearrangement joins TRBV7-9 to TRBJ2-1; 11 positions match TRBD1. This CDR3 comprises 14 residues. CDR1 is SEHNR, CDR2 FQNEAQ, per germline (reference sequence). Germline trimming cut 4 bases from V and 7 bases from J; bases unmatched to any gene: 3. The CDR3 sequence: CASSSGDRGNEQFF. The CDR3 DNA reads TGTGCCAGCAGCTCCGGGGACAGGGGGAATGAGCAGTTCTTC.

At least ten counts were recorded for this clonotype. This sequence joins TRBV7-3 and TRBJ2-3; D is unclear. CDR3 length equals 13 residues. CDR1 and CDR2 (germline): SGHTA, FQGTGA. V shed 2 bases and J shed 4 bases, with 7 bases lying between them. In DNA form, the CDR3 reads TGTGCCAGCAGCTTACCAGGTGCAGATACGCAGTATTTT. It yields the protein CASSLPGADTQYF. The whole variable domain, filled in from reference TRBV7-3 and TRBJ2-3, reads GAGVSQTPSNKVTEKGKYVELRCDPISGHTALYWYRQSLGQGPEFLIYFQGTGAADDSGLPNDRFFAVRPEGSVSTLKIQRTERGDSAVYLCASSLPGADTQYFGPGTRLTVL.

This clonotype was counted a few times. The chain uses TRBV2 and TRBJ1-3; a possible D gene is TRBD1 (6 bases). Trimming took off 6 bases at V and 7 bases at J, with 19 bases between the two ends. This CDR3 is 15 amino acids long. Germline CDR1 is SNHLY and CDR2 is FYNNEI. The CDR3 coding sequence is TGTGCCAGCAGGGGGGCCTCATCAGGTATCAACACCATATATTTT. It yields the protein CASRGASSGINTIYF.

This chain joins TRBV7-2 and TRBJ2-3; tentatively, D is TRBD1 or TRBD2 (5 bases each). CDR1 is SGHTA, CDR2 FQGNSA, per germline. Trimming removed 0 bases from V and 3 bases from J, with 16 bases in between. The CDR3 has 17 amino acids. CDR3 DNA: TGTGCCAGCAGCTTAGCCGTAGTGGGGACCGGGACAGATACGCAGTATTTT. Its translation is CASSLAVVGTGTDTQYF.

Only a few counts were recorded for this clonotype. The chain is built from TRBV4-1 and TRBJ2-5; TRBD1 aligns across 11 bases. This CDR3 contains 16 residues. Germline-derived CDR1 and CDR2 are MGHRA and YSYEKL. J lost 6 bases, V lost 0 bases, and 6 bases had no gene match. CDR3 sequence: CASSQEDRGRGKTQYF. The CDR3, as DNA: TGCGCCAGCAGCCAAGAGGACAGGGGGCGCGGAAAGACCCAGTACTTC.

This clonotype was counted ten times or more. CDR3 protein: CASSLGQRNQPQHF. In nucleotides, the CDR3 is TGTGCCAGCAGCCTGGGGCAGCGCAATCAGCCCCAGCATTTT. The chain couples TRBV7-9 to TRBJ1-5, with a tentative D call TRBD1 (5 bases). The CDR3 is made up of 14 amino acids. The V gene's germline CDR1 is SEHNR and CDR2 FQNEAQ (reference sequence). With 5 bases removed from V and 2 bases from J, the gap between germline ends came to 10 bases.

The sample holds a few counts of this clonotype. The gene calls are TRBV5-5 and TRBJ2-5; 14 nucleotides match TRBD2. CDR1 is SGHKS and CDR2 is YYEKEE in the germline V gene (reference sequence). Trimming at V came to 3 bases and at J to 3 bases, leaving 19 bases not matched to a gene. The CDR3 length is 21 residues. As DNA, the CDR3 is TGTGCCAGCAGCTCGTCGGGACGGGGACTAGCGGGAGTGGGAGGTAAAGAGACCCAGTACTTC. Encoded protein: CASSSSGRGLAGVGGKETQYF.

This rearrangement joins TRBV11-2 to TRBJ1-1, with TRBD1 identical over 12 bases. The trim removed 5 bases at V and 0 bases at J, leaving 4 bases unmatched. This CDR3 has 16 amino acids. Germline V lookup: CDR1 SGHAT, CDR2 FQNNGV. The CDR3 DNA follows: TGTGCCAGCAGCCAAGGGACAGGGGGCCTGAACACTGAAGCTTTCTTT. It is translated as CASSQGTGGLNTEAFF.

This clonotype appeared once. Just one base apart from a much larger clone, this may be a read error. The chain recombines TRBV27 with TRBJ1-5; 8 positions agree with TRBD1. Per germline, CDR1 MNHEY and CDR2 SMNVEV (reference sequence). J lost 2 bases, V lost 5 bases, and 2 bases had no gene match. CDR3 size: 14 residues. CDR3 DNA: TGTGCCAGCAGTGTGACAGGGGGCAATCAGCCCCAGCATTTT. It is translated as CASSVTGGNQPQHF.